This T cell receptor (beta chain) was obtained from a study of Graves' ophthalmopathy and Graves' hyperthyroidism. Study details: The authors collected peripheral blood at initial diagnosis, before any treatment.

General observations from the study: Blood repertoires reportedly contained most expanded thyroid clonotypes above 0.001 frequency.

Investigators amplified TCR beta CDR3 regions from RNA transcripts. RT-PCR with HTBI primers came first, then second-round multiplex PCR. TCRdb called the multiplex PCR reads again in MiXCR, with one record for every CDR3 protein. Of tens of thousands of distinct CDR3 sequences in the sample, approximately 52% were seen once. The CDR3 runs 15 residues. From germline, CDR1 is SGDLS and CDR2 YYNGEE. Trimming cost V 4 bases and J 2 bases; bases outside gene matches: 7. About this clonotype itself: Antigen: not known.

The sequence derives from an adult man with Graves' ophthalmopathy. The chain recombines TRBV9 with TRBJ2-3, with TRBD1 matching over 7 bases. Sequenced: peripheral blood. The CDR3 DNA follows: TGTGCCAGCAGCTTAGGGGGCGCCTACACAGATACGCAGTATTTT. This sequence encodes CASSLGGAYTDTQYF.